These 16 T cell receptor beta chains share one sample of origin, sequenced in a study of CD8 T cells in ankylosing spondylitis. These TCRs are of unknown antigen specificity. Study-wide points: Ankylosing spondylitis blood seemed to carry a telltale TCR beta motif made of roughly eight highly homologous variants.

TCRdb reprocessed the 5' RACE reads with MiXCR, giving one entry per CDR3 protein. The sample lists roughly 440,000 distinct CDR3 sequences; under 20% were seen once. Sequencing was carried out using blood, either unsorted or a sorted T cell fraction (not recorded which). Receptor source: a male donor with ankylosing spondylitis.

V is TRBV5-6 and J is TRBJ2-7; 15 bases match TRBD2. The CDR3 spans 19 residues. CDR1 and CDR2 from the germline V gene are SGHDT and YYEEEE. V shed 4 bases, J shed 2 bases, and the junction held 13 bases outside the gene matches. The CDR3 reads CASSTPIGTSGRSTYEQYF. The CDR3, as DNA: TGTGCCAGCAGCACCCCAATAGGGACTAGCGGGAGGAGCACCTACGAGCAGTACTTC.

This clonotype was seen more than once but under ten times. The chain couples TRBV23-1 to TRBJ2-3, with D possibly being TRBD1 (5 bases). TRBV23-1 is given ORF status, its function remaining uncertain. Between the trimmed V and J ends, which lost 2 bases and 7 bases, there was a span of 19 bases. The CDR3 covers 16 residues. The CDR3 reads CASSQARQMNRNTQYF. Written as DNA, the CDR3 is TGCGCCAGCAGTCAAGCCCGACAGATGAACAGGAATACGCAGTATTTT.

The CDR3 sequence: CASSFNGDRTHSGNTIYF. CDR3 DNA: TGTGCCAGTAGTTTCAACGGGGACAGGACTCACTCTGGAAACACCATATATTTT. V is TRBV19 and J is TRBJ1-3, with 8 bases lining up with TRBD1. This CDR3 has 18 residues. The V gene's germline CDR1 is LNHDA and CDR2 SQIVND (reference sequence). V lost 5 bases and J lost 0; bases outside the gene matches: 12.

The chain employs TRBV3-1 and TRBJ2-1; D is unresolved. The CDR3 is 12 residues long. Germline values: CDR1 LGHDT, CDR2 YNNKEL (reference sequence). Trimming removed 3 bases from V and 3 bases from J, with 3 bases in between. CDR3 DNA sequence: TGTGCCAGCAGCCAGAACTACAATGAGCAGTTCTTC. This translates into CASSQNYNEQFF.

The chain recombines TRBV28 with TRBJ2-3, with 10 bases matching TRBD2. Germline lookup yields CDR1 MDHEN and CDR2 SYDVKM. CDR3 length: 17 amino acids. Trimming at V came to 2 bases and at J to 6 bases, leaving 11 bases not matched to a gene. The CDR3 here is CASSLVVSSGSRDTQYF. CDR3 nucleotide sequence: TGTGCCAGCAGTTTAGTAGTGTCTAGCGGGAGTAGGGATACGCAGTATTTT.

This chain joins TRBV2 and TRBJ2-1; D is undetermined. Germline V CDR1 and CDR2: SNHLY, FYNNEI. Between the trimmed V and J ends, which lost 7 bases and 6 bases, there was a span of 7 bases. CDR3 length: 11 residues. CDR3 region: CASKTGNEQFF. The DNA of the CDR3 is TGTGCCAGCAAAACTGGCAATGAGCAGTTCTTC.

As DNA, the CDR3 is TGCAGTGCTCCGGGTCAGGGCTTTAATTCACCCCTCCACTTT. The encoded protein is CSAPGQGFNSPLHF. The genes are TRBV20-1 and TRBJ1-6; tentatively, D is TRBD1 (5 bases). Germline CDR1 reads DFQATT; CDR2 reads SNEGSKA (reference sequence). V was shortened by 5 bases and J by 6 bases, with 14 bases between the two germline ends. This CDR3 has 14 residues.

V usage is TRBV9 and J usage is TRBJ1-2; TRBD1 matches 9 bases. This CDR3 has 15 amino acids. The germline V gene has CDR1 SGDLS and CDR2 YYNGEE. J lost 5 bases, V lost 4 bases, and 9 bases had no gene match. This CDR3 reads CASSKGGQGEYGYTF. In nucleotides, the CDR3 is TGTGCCAGCAGCAAGGGGGGACAGGGCGAATATGGCTACACCTTC.

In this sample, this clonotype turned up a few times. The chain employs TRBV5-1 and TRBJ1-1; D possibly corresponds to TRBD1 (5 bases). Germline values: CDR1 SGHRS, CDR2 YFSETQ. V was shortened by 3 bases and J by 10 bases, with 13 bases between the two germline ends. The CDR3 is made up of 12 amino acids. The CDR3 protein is CASSSTAGGAFF. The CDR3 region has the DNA TGCGCCAGCAGCTCTACGGCCGGGGGAGCTTTCTTT.

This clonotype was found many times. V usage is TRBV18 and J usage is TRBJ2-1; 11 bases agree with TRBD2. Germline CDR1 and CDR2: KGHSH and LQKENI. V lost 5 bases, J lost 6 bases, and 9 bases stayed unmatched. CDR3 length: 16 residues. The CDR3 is CASSSLLAGVSNEQFF. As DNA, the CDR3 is TGTGCCAGCTCATCTTTACTAGCGGGAGTAAGCAATGAGCAGTTCTTC.

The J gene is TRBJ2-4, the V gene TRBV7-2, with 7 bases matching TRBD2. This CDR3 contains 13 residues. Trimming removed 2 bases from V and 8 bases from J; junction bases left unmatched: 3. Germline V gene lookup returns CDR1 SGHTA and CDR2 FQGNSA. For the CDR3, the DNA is TGTGCCAGCAGCTTACTTGGGGGGGACATTCAGTACTTC. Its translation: CASSLLGGDIQYF. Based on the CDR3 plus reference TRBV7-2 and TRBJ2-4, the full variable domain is GAGVSQSPSNKVTEKGKDVELRCDPISGHTALYWYRQSLGQGLEFLIYFQGNSAPDKSGLPSDRFSAERTGGSVSTLTIQRTQQEDSAVYLCASSLLGGDIQYFGAGTRLSVL.

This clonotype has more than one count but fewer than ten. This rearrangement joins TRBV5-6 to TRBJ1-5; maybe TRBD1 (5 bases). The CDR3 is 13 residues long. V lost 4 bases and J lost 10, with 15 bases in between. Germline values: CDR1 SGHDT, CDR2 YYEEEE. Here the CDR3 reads CASSAGGGRPQHF. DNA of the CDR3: TGTGCCAGCAGCGCGGGGGGGGGTAGACCCCAGCATTTT.

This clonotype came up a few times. CDR3 sequence: CSARESSVPTDTQYF. The CDR3 coding sequence is TGCAGTGCTAGAGAATCTTCGGTGCCCACAGATACGCAGTATTTT. V gene TRBV20-1 combines with J gene TRBJ2-3; D is unresolved. Trimming stripped 0 bases from V and 2 bases from J, with 12 bases between. Germline lookup yields CDR1 DFQATT and CDR2 SNEGSKA (reference sequence). The length of the CDR3 is 15 residues.

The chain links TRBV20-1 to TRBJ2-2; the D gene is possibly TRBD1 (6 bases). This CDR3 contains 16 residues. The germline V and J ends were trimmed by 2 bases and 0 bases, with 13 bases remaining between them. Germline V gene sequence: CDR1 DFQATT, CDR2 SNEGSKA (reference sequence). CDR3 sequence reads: CSARRDTLSNTGELFF. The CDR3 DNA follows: TGCAGTGCTAGAAGGGACACCCTTTCGAACACCGGGGAGCTGTTTTTT.

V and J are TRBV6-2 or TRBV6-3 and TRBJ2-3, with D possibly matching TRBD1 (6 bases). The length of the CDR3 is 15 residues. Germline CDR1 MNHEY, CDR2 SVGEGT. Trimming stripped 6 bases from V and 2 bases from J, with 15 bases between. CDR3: CASSPTGIVTDTQYF. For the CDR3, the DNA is TGTGCCAGCAGCCCCACAGGGATAGTCACAGATACGCAGTATTTT.

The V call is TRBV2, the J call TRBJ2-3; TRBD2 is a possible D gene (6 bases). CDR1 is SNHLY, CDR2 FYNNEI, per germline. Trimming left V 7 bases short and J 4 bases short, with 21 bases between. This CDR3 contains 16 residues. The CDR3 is CASKISLAPTADTQYF. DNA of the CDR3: TGTGCCAGCAAGATATCACTAGCACCTACCGCAGATACGCAGTATTTT.